The TCR beta chain under discussion was sequenced for a study of sequential checkpoint blockade in melanoma. Study-level information: Some 90 pretreatment tumor DNA samples were TCRβ immunosequenced. The study's findings and limits: For nivolumab-first patients, baseline tumor clonality was associated with response.

Sequenced by immunoSEQ multiplex PCR; TCRdb stores in-frame clones only, minus some. This sample has about 13,000 clones, with around 20% found just once. The CDR3 has 15 residues. Trimming took 6 bases from V and 2 from J; bases not matched to a gene: 5. Germline CDR1 MNHGY, CDR2 SAAAGT. In this sample, this clone turned up a few times. What it recognizes is unknown. Treatment in this sample: randomized to nivolumab then ipilimumab (arm A) or the reverse (arm B). The genes are TRBV6-8 and TRBJ2-1; 9 bases are a match to TRBD1. The input for sequencing was tumor tissue (inferred from file names), taken from a patient given nivolumab and ipilimumab in sequence. The source is a human donor with melanoma. The DNA of the CDR3 is TGTGCCAGCAGCCATGGACAGGGGACCTACAATGAGCAGTTCTTC. It specifies CASSHGQGTYNEQFF.